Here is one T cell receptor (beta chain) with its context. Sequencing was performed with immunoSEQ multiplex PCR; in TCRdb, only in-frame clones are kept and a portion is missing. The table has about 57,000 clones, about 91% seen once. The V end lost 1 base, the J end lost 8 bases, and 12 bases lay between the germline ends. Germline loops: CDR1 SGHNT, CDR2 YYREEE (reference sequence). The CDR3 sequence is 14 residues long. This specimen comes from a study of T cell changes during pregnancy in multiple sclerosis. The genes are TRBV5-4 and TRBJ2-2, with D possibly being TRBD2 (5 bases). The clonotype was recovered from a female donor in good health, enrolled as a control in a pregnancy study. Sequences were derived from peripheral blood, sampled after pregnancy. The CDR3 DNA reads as TGTGCCAGCAGCTTGTCCGGGGTCGGGGGGGAGCTGTTTTTT. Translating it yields CASSLSGVGGELFF. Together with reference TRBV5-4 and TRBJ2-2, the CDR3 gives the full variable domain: ETGVTQSPTHLIKTRGQQVTLRCSSQSGHNTVSWYQQALGQGPQFIFQYYREEENGRGNFPPRFSGLQFPNYSSELNVNALELDDSALYLCASSLSGVGGELFFGEGSRLTVL.